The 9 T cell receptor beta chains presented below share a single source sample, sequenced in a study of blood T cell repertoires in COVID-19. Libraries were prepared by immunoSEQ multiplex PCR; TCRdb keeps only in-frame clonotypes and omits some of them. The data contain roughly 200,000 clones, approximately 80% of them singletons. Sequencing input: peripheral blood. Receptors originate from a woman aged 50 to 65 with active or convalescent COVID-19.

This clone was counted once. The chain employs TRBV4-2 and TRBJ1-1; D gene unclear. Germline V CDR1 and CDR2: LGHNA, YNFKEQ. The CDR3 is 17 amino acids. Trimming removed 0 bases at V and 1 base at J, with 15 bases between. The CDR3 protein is CASSQDGVVEANTEAFF. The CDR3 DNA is TGTGCCAGCAGCCAAGACGGCGTGGTGGAGGCGAACACTGAAGCTTTCTTT.

CDR3 coding DNA: TGTGCCAGCTCACTACGGACAGGAGGGCACACTGAAGCTTTCTTT. It specifies CASSLRTGGHTEAFF. The chain combines TRBV18 with TRBJ1-1; 7 bases are shared with TRBD1. V was clipped by 4 bases and J by 3 bases; unmatched bases: 8. The CDR3 has 15 amino acids. CDR1 and CDR2 from the germline V gene are KGHSH and LQKENI. Using reference TRBV18 and TRBJ1-1 for the parts outside the CDR3, the full variable domain is NAGVMQNPRHLVRRRGQEARLRCSPMKGHSHVYWYRQLPEEGLKFMVYLQKENIIDESGMPKERFSAEFPKEGPSILRIQQVVRGDSAAYFCASSLRTGGHTEAFFGQGTRLTVV.

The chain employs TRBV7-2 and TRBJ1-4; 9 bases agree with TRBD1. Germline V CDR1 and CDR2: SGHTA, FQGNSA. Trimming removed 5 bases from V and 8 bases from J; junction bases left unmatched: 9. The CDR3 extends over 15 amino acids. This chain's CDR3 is CASSPRTGEGEKLFF. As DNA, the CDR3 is TGTGCCAGCAGCCCCCGGACAGGGGAGGGCGAAAAACTGTTTTTT.

The CDR3 here is CASGMGGETQYF. The CDR3 region has the DNA TGTGCCAGCGGAATGGGCGGGGAGACCCAGTACTTC. V gene TRBV6-5 combines with J gene TRBJ2-5; perhaps TRBD2 as D (5 bases). CDR3 length: 12 amino acids. CDR1 MNHEY and CDR2 SVGAGI come from the germline V gene. V was trimmed by 8 bases and J by 5 bases, leaving 12 bases between them.

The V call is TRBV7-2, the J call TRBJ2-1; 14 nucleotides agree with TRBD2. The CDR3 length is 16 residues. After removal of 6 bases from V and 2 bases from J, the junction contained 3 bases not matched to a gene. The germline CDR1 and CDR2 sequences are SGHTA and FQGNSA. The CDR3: CASRMGLAGAYNEQFF. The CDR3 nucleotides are TGTGCCAGCAGAATGGGACTAGCGGGGGCCTACAATGAGCAGTTCTTC.

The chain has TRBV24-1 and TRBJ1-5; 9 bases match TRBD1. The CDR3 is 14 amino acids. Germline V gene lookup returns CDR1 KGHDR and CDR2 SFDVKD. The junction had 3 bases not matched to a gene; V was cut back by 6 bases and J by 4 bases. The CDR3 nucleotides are TGTGCCACCAGTCGGACAGGGGCGAATCAGCCCCAGCATTTT. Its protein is CATSRTGANQPQHF.

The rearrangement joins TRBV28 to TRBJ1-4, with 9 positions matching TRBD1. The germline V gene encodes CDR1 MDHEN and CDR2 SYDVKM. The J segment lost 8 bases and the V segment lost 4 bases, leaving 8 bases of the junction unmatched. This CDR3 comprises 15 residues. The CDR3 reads CASSSTGTGNEKLFF. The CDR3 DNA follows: TGTGCCAGCAGTTCTACCGGGACAGGGAACGAAAAACTGTTTTTT. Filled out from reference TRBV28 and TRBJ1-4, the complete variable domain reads DVKVTQSSRYLVKRTGEKVFLECVQDMDHENMFWYRQDPGLGLRLIYFSYDVKMKEKGDIPEGYSVSREKKERFSLILESASTNQTSMYLCASSSTGTGNEKLFFGSGTQLSVL.

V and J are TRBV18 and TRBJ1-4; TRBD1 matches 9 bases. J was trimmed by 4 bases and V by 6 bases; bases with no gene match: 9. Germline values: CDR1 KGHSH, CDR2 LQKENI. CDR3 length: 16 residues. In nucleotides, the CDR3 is TGTGCCAGCTCGCCCGACAGGGGGACATATAATGAAAAACTGTTTTTT. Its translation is CASSPDRGTYNEKLFF. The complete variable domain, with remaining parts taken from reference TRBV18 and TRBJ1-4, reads NAGVMQNPRHLVRRRGQEARLRCSPMKGHSHVYWYRQLPEEGLKFMVYLQKENIIDESGMPKERFSAEFPKEGPSILRIQQVVRGDSAAYFCASSPDRGTYNEKLFFGSGTQLSVL.

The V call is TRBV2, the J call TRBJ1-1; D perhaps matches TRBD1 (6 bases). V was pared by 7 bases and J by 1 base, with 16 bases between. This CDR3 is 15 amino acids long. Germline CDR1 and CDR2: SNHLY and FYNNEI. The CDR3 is CASIPWIGGNTEAFF. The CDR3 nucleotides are TGTGCCAGCATTCCCTGGATAGGGGGGAACACTGAAGCTTTCTTT.